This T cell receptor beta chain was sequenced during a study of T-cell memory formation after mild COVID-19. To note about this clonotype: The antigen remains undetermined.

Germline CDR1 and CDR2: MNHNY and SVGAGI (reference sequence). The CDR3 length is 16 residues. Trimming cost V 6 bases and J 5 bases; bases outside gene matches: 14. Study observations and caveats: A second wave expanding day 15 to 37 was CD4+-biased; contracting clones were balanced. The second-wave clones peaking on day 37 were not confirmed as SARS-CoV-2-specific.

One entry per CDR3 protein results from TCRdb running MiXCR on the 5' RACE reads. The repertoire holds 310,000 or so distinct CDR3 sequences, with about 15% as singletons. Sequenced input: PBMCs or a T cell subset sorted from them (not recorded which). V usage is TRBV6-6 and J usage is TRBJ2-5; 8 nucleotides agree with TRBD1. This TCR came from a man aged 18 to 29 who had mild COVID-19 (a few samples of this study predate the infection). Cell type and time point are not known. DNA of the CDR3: TGTGCCAGCAGAGCCACCGGGACAGGTGGCAGGGAGACCCAGTACTTC. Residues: CASRATGTGGRETQYF.